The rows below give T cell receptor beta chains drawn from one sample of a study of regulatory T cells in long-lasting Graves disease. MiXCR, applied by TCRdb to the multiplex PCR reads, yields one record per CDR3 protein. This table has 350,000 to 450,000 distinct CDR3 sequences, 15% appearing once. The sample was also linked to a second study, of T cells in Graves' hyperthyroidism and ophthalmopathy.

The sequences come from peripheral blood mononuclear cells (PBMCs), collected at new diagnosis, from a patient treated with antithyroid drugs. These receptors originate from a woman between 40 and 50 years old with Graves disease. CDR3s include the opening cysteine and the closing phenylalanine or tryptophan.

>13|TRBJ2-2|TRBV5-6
CASTTENTGELFF
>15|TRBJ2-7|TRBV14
CASSHRTTGYYEQYF
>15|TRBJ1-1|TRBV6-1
CASRDPGQGSTEAFF
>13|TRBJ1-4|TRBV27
CASSRQGTEKLFF
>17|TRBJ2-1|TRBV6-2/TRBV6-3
CASSYDVSQSSYNEQFF
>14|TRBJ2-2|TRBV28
CASSYRANTGELFF
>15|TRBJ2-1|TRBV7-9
CASSSSGTRVNEQFF
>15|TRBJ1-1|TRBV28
CARSLWTVGNTEAFF
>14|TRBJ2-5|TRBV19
CASSIGLVQETQYF
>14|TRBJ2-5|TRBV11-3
CASSVHRAQETQYF
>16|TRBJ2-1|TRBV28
CASSLGGRLAGDEQFF
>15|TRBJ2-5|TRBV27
CASSFGDSGGETQYF
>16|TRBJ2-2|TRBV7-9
CASSWGQGPNTGELFF
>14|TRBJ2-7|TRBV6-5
CASSYSQSVGEQYF
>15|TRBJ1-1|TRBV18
CASSPTGAANTEAFF
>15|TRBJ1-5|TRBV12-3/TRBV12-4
CASSSTGGLDQPQHF
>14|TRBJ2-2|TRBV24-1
CATSDSANTGELFF
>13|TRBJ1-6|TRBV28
CASSLQGGRTLHF
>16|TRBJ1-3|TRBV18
CASSPRPGSSGNTIYF
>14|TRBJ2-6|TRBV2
CASRSDSGANVLTF
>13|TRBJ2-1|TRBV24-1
CATSGSSYNEQFF
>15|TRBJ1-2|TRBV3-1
CASSQDHSGSYGYTF
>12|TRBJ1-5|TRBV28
CASRISNQPQHF